The 32 T cell receptor beta chains listed next were all sequenced from one sample in a study of T cells after yellow fever vaccination. TCRdb reanalysed the 5' RACE reads using MiXCR and keeps one entry per CDR3 protein. The data show around 610,000 distinct CDR3 sequences, with approximately 13% seen just once and about an eighth held by the top ten. Sequenced here: PBMCs, sampled on the day of the yellow fever booster vaccination. The receptors stem from a man aged 30 to 45 who received the YFV17D yellow fever vaccine.

The genes are TRBV12-3 or TRBV12-4 and TRBJ2-7; 7 bases map to TRBD2. The CDR3 has 14 residues. With V trimmed by 8 bases and J by 3 bases, 10 bases remained unmatched. CDR3 nucleotide sequence: TGTGCCAGCGCGTGGGGGGGTCCCTTCTACGAGCAGTACTTC. This translates into CASAWGGPFYEQYF.

This chain uses TRBV27 with TRBJ2-7, with 8 nucleotides matching TRBD2. The CDR3 consists of 15 residues. V trimming: 6 bases; J trimming: 3 bases; junction bases outside the gene matches: 10. CDR1 is MNHEY, CDR2 SMNVEV, per germline (reference sequence). The CDR3 DNA sequence: TGTGCCAGCAGCCTCCTCACCGGGACTAGCTACGAGCAGTACTTC. Its protein is CASSLLTGTSYEQYF.

The table lists this clonotype with many counts. At one end the junction does not follow the germline gene, possibly because of a read error. The V and J genes are TRBV5-1 and TRBJ2-3, with 10 bases that match TRBD2. Germline V CDR1 and CDR2: SGHRS, YFSETQ. CDR3 length: 14 amino acids. Written as DNA, the CDR3 is TGTGCTAGCAGCCCTGGACTAGCGGCAGATACGCAGTATTTT. Protein: CASSPGLAADTQYF.

This clonotype has more than one count but fewer than ten. The rearrangement uses TRBV6-2 or TRBV6-3 and TRBJ2-7, with 7 nucleotides matching TRBD1. This CDR3 is built from 12 residues. Per germline, CDR1 MNHEY and CDR2 SVGEGT. V lost 11 bases, J lost 3 bases, and 7 bases stayed unmatched. CDR3 DNA sequence: TGTGCCTCCGGACAGGCCCTCTACGAGCAGTACTTC. Amino acid sequence: CASGQALYEQYF.

This chain's CDR3 is CASSPMWGQRPKEQYF. The CDR3 DNA is TGTGCCAGCAGCCCCATGTGGGGACAGAGACCTAAGGAGCAGTACTTC. The chain has TRBV6-1 and TRBJ2-7; TRBD1 aligns across 7 bases. CDR3 length: 16 amino acids. V was clipped by 6 bases and J by 7 bases; unmatched bases: 18. Germline V gene data show CDR1 as MNHNS and CDR2 as SASEGT.

The J gene is TRBJ2-1, the V gene TRBV6-2 or TRBV6-3; TRBD2 is a possible D gene (5 bases). Germline V gene data show CDR1 as MNHEY and CDR2 as SVGEGT. The CDR3 is 15 amino acids. The V end was cut by 2 bases, the J end by 0 bases, with 8 bases between. This CDR3 is CASSYIGVSYNEQFF. The CDR3 bases are TGTGCCAGCAGTTACATCGGGGTCTCCTACAATGAGCAGTTCTTC.

This clonotype was detected once. The chain has TRBV5-1 and TRBJ1-5, with D perhaps TRBD1 (5 bases). Trimming pared 0 bases from V and 3 bases from J, leaving 10 bases between. Per the germline V gene, CDR1 is SGHRS and CDR2 is YFSETQ. There are 15 residues in the CDR3. The DNA for the CDR3 is TGCGCCAGCAGCTTGGATGGACAACCCAATCAGCCCCAGCATTTT. It is translated as CASSLDGQPNQPQHF.

This chain uses TRBV4-2 with TRBJ2-5; 10 bases fit TRBD2. The CDR3 loop spans 16 amino acids. V lost 4 bases, J lost 2 bases, and 7 bases stayed unmatched. Looked up from germline, CDR1 is LGHNA and CDR2 is YNFKEQ. CDR3 DNA: TGTGCCAGCAGCCTCGACGGGACTAGCGAGCAAGAGACCCAGTACTTC. This gives the protein CASSLDGTSEQETQYF.

CDR3 amino acids: CSARPGQLLYEQYF. In DNA, the CDR3 is TGCAGTGCTCGTCCGGGACAGCTCCTCTACGAGCAGTACTTC. V gene TRBV20-1 combines with J gene TRBJ2-7; 7 positions match TRBD1. The V segment lost 5 bases and the J segment 3 bases; nucleotides outside the gene matches: 10. Germline-derived CDR1 and CDR2 are DFQATT and SNEGSKA (reference sequence). The CDR3 runs to 14 residues.

This clonotype was seen more than once but under ten times. The CDR3 sequence is CASRGSGRSQETQYF. In nucleotides, the CDR3 is TGCGCCAGCCGCGGTAGCGGGCGATCCCAAGAGACCCAGTACTTC. The chain employs TRBV5-1 and TRBJ2-5; TRBD2 matches at 7 bases. This CDR3 comprises 15 residues. The trim removed 7 bases at V and 1 base at J, leaving 10 bases unmatched. Germline loops: CDR1 SGHRS, CDR2 YFSETQ.

This clonotype was observed many times. V is TRBV28 and J is TRBJ2-7, with 7 nucleotides matching TRBD2. J was trimmed by 3 bases and V by 2 bases; bases with no gene match: 7. Germline V gene sequence: CDR1 MDHEN, CDR2 SYDVKM. The length of the CDR3 is 15 residues. As DNA, the CDR3 is TGTGCCAGCAGTTTACGGGCTAGCGGAGACTACGAGCAGTACTTC. It is translated as CASSLRASGDYEQYF.

The V and J genes are TRBV5-1 and TRBJ2-7; TRBD1 agrees at 9 bases. J lost 6 bases, V lost 3 bases, and 7 bases had no gene match. CDR1 and CDR2 from the germline V gene are SGHRS and YFSETQ. The length of the CDR3 is 14 residues. The CDR3, as DNA: TGCGCCAGCAGCTCCGGGACAGGGCGGGCCGAGCAGTACTTC. This gives the protein CASSSGTGRAEQYF.

This clonotype was observed many times. V and J are TRBV24-1 and TRBJ2-1, with D unresolved. The V end was cut by 3 bases, the J end by 0 bases, with 11 bases between. Germline V gene data show CDR1 as KGHDR and CDR2 as SFDVKD. This CDR3 has 16 amino acids. This CDR3 reads CATSDPDGHSYNEQFF. The CDR3 region has the DNA TGTGCCACCAGTGATCCGGACGGGCACTCCTACAATGAGCAGTTCTTC.

This clonotype showed up just a few times. The chain has TRBV19 and TRBJ2-1; D gene unclear. This CDR3 spans 15 amino acids. CDR1 LNHDA and CDR2 SQIVND come from the germline V gene (reference sequence). The V and J ends lost 1 base and 12 bases respectively, with 19 bases between them. The CDR3 DNA sequence: TGTGCCAGTAGTATAGGCCCCCTTTCCCCCTCGGTGCAGTTCTTC. It encodes CASSIGPLSPSVQFF.

This clonotype has just a few counts. This sequence joins TRBV7-3 and TRBJ2-1, with TRBD2 identical over 10 bases. The V segment lost 4 bases and the J segment 8 bases; nucleotides outside the gene matches: 11. Germline V gene lookup returns CDR1 SGHTA and CDR2 FQGTGA. This CDR3 is built from 16 residues. The CDR3, as DNA: TGTGCCAGCAGCTCGGGACTAGCGCGAGCAGTCGATGAGCAGTTCTTC. Translating gives CASSSGLARAVDEQFF. Full variable domain (rest looked up from reference TRBV7-3 and TRBJ2-1): GAGVSQTPSNKVTEKGKYVELRCDPISGHTALYWYRQSLGQGPEFLIYFQGTGAADDSGLPNDRFFAVRPEGSVSTLKIQRTERGDSAVYLCASSSGLARAVDEQFFGPGTRLTVL.

The sample holds a few counts of this clonotype. The chain combines TRBV7-2 with TRBJ2-7; 9 bases line up with TRBD2. The CDR3 runs to 16 residues. V was clipped by 5 bases and J by 3 bases; unmatched bases: 11. In germline, CDR1 is SGHTA, CDR2 FQGNSA. The CDR3 DNA is TGTGCCAGCAGCACAACCCTGACTAGCGGATACTACGAGCAGTACTTC. Protein product: CASSTTLTSGYYEQYF.

V and J are TRBV5-8 and TRBJ1-6, with D possibly matching TRBD1 (6 bases). The CDR3 extends over 15 amino acids. Germline lookup yields CDR1 SGHTS and CDR2 YDEGEE. Trimming cost V 4 bases and J 4 bases, with 12 bases left between them. The chain's CDR3 is CASSAQTGYNSPLHF. The CDR3 DNA is TGTGCCAGCAGCGCCCAGACAGGATATAATTCACCCCTCCACTTT.

The chain carries TRBV10-2 and TRBJ2-5, with TRBD2 as a possible D gene (5 bases). V lost 7 bases, J lost 5 bases, and 14 bases lay in between. The CDR3 covers 13 residues. CDR1 WSHSY and CDR2 SAAADI come from the germline V gene. Here the CDR3 DNA reads TGCGCCAGCACACCCCTCGAGCGGGAGACCCAGTACTTC. Protein: CASTPLERETQYF.

This clonotype was counted only a few times. This chain uses TRBV10-3 with TRBJ1-1; D is undetermined. The V gene's germline CDR1 is ENHRY and CDR2 SYGVKD. Trimming removed 6 bases at V and 1 base at J, with 15 bases between. This CDR3 spans 15 amino acids. The CDR3: CAIRREIPANTEAFF. The CDR3, as DNA: TGTGCCATCAGGAGGGAAATTCCGGCGAACACTGAAGCTTTCTTT.

J is TRBJ2-1 and V is TRBV19, with 12 bases lining up with TRBD2. The J segment lost 7 bases and the V segment lost 5 bases, leaving 3 bases of the junction unmatched. Germline assignment: CDR1 LNHDA and CDR2 SQIVND (reference sequence). The CDR3 runs 14 residues. The CDR3 DNA is TGTGCCAGTAGTGACGGGACTAGCGGGAATGAGCAGTTCTTC. Translation: CASSDGTSGNEQFF.

The chain links TRBV5-4 to TRBJ2-6, with D unclear. Germline V gives CDR1 SGHNT, CDR2 YYREEE (reference sequence). Deletions cut 0 bases from V and 3 bases from J, with 7 bases between. This CDR3 is 15 amino acids long. The CDR3 protein is CASSLGGDGANVLTF. CDR3 sequence (DNA): TGTGCCAGCAGCTTGGGAGGTGATGGGGCCAACGTCCTGACTTTC.

The chain employs TRBV5-1 and TRBJ2-3, with D perhaps matching TRBD2 (5 bases). Trimming stripped 2 bases from V and 1 base from J, with 8 bases between. Germline assignment: CDR1 SGHRS and CDR2 YFSETQ. The CDR3 is made up of 14 amino acids. This chain's CDR3 is CASSFSSRTDTQYF. As DNA, the CDR3 is TGCGCCAGCAGCTTTTCTAGCCGCACAGATACGCAGTATTTT. The variable domain in full, completed from reference TRBV5-1 and TRBJ2-3, reads KAGVTQTPRYLIKTRGQQVTLSCSPISGHRSVSWYQQTPGQGLQFLFEYFSETQRNKGNFPGRFSGRQFSNSRSEMNVSTLELGDSALYLCASSFSSRTDTQYFGPGTRLTVL.

This clonotype was detected ten times or more. This chain connects TRBV28 to TRBJ2-4; 7 positions match TRBD2. Germline V gives CDR1 MDHEN, CDR2 SYDVKM. This CDR3 has 15 residues. Trimming took 6 bases from V and 0 from J; bases not matched to a gene: 5. DNA for the CDR3: TGTGCCAGCAGCAGCGGGATGGGAGCCAAAAACATTCAGTACTTC. Residues: CASSSGMGAKNIQYF.

The table lists this clonotype with a few counts. V is TRBV3-1 and J is TRBJ2-7; TRBD1 agrees at 10 bases. The length of the CDR3 is 16 residues. Trimming took 0 bases from V and 8 from J; bases not matched to a gene: 10. Germline assignment: CDR1 LGHDT and CDR2 YNNKEL (reference sequence). CDR3 loop: CASSQETGTGANQQYF. In nucleotides, the CDR3 is TGTGCCAGCAGCCAAGAAACCGGGACAGGGGCAAATCAGCAGTACTTC.

This clonotype has at least ten counts. V is TRBV19 and J is TRBJ2-6; no reliable D call. From germline, CDR1 is LNHDA and CDR2 SQIVND (reference sequence). The CDR3 sequence is 15 residues long. V was clipped by 6 bases and J by 1 base, with 10 bases between them. This CDR3 reads CASSRDLSGANVLTF. The CDR3 region has the DNA TGTGCCAGTAGCCGAGACCTTTCTGGGGCCAACGTCCTGACTTTC.

This clonotype was detected only a few times. V usage is TRBV27 and J usage is TRBJ1-2; 8 bases fit TRBD1. The J segment lost 13 bases and the V segment lost 8 bases, leaving 12 bases of the junction unmatched. Germline lookup yields CDR1 MNHEY and CDR2 SMNVEV (reference sequence). CDR3 size: 12 residues. The CDR3 region has the DNA TGTGCCAGCGGACCCTTAGGACAGGGAGTCACCTTC. This encodes CASGPLGQGVTF.

This clonotype turned up a few times. The chain is built from TRBV20-1 and TRBJ2-7; the match to TRBD2 covers 12 bases. Trimming removed 3 bases from V and 6 bases from J; junction bases left unmatched: 9. Germline assignment: CDR1 DFQATT and CDR2 SNEGSKA (reference sequence). The CDR3 totals 15 residues. DNA of the CDR3: TGCAGTGCTAGGTCTTCGACTAGCGGGAGAGCCGAGCAGTACTTC. The encoded protein is CSARSSTSGRAEQYF.

The sample holds many counts of this clonotype. The V and J genes are TRBV5-6 and TRBJ1-5, with D perhaps matching TRBD1 (5 bases). The germline V gene has CDR1 SGHDT and CDR2 YYEEEE. This CDR3 region has 17 residues. V lost 1 base and J lost 2, with 16 bases in between. The CDR3 loop reads CASSLTRQTYRNQPQHF. The CDR3 DNA is TGTGCCAGCAGCTTGACGCGACAGACCTATCGCAATCAGCCCCAGCATTTT.

For the CDR3, the DNA is TGCAGTGCTAGAAACATCCTAGCGGGAGTCATTCAGTACTTC. Translation: CSARNILAGVIQYF. The genes are TRBV20-1 and TRBJ2-4; the match to TRBD2 covers 10 bases. The CDR3 covers 14 residues. Germline V gene sequence: CDR1 DFQATT, CDR2 SNEGSKA (reference sequence). The V segment lost 2 bases and the J segment 9 bases; nucleotides outside the gene matches: 7.

A few counts support this clonotype. The rearrangement links TRBV7-2 to TRBJ2-1, with 9 bases lining up with TRBD2. Per germline, CDR1 SGHTA and CDR2 FQGNSA. The CDR3 extends over 15 amino acids. Trimming at V came to 2 bases and at J to 4 bases, leaving 3 bases not matched to a gene. The chain's CDR3 is CASSLQREVYNEQFF. CDR3 DNA: TGTGCCAGCAGCTTACAGCGGGAGGTTTACAATGAGCAGTTCTTC.

There are a few counts of this clonotype. The genes are TRBV29-1 and TRBJ2-7; 12 nucleotides match TRBD2. The V gene's germline CDR1 is SQVTM and CDR2 ANQGSEA. Germline trimming cut 1 base from V and 5 bases from J; bases unmatched to any gene: 6. There are 15 residues in the CDR3. CDR3 bases: TGCAGCGTTGAAGGCCTAGCGGGAGGGCCTAACGAGCAGTACTTC. Protein: CSVEGLAGGPNEQYF.

This clonotype has only a few counts. The CDR3 reads CASSSPGAGGPYEQYF. The CDR3 DNA follows: TGTGCCAGCAGCTCCCCCGGAGCGGGAGGGCCTTACGAGCAGTACTTC. The rearrangement uses TRBV6-2 or TRBV6-3 and TRBJ2-7; 10 bases line up with TRBD2. This CDR3 comprises 16 residues. Losses at the gene ends were 6 bases for V and 4 bases for J; bases not matched to a gene: 12. Germline CDR1 is MNHEY and CDR2 is SVGEGT.